Presented here are 16 T cell receptor beta chains from one specimen sequenced in a study of blood T cell repertoires in COVID-19. Only in-frame clones appear in the TCRdb table, and some are missing; sequencing was by immunoSEQ multiplex PCR. The sample has 90,000 to 100,000 clones; 80% to 85% are singletons. Sequencing input: peripheral blood. The source is a man between 65 and 85 years old with active or convalescent COVID-19.

This clone was seen more than once but under ten times. The rearrangement links TRBV28 to TRBJ1-2; 8 nucleotides match TRBD1. Per germline, CDR1 MDHEN and CDR2 SYDVKM. V shed 6 bases and J 14 bases; nucleotides not matched to a gene: 8. This CDR3 is 11 amino acids long. Here the CDR3 reads CASSRGQGWTF. The CDR3 DNA reads TGTGCCAGCAGCCGTGGACAGGGATGGACCTTC.

The chain couples TRBV2 to TRBJ2-7; possible D gene TRBD2, 6 bases. CDR1 and CDR2 from the germline V gene are SNHLY and FYNNEI. CDR3 size: 15 residues. The V gene lost 4 bases and the J gene lost 3 bases, with 16 bases spanning the gap. CDR3 nucleotides: TGTGCCAGCAGTGTGCGCGTGTTGGGAGGCTACGAGCAGTACTTC. Encoded protein: CASSVRVLGGYEQYF.

V and J are TRBV14 and TRBJ2-7; 9 bases are shared with TRBD1. J was trimmed by 13 bases and V by 5 bases; bases with no gene match: 9. Germline lookup yields CDR1 SGHDN and CDR2 FVKESK. The CDR3 runs 12 residues. CDR3 region: CASSLGTGRRYF. The CDR3 DNA reads as TGTGCCAGCAGCTTGGGGACAGGGAGACGTTACTTC.

The chain uses TRBV21-1 and TRBJ1-6. TRBV21-1 is designated a pseudogene. This CDR3 spans 16 amino acids. The CDR3 region is CASSKRGGSYNSPLHF. CDR3 DNA sequence: TGTGCCAGCAGCAAACGGGGGGGGAGTTATAATTCACCCCTCCACTTT.

The chain is built from TRBV5-1 and TRBJ2-3, with 7 bases fitting TRBD1. CDR1 is SGHRS and CDR2 is YFSETQ in the germline V gene. This CDR3 spans 16 amino acids. With 0 bases clipped from V and 4 bases from J, the junction kept 8 bases outside the gene matches. The CDR3 coding sequence is TGCGCCAGCAGCTTGGGTGGGACAGCTACGGCAGATACGCAGTATTTT. This codes for CASSLGGTATADTQYF.

The V and J genes are TRBV4-1 and TRBJ2-3; 12 bases match TRBD2. The CDR3 has 17 residues. The ends lost 0 bases at V and 4 bases at J; junction bases unmatched: 5. The germline V gene has CDR1 MGHRA and CDR2 YSYEKL. CDR3 coding DNA: TGCGCCAGCAGCCAAGACATTCTAGCGGGGGGGTCAGATACGCAGTATTTT. Residues: CASSQDILAGGSDTQYF.

The table lists this clone with a count of one. This chain connects TRBV12-3 or TRBV12-4 to TRBJ1-1; unclear D gene. Trimming left V 1 base short and J 1 base short, with 4 bases between. The CDR3 extends over 13 amino acids. As DNA, the CDR3 is TGTGCCAGCAGTTTAGGAGGGAACACTGAAGCTTTCTTT. It is translated as CASSLGGNTEAFF.

This clone has just one count. The gene calls are TRBV13 and TRBJ2-2, with D unresolved. There are 14 residues in the CDR3. Germline V gives CDR1 PRHDT, CDR2 FYEKMQ (reference sequence). Trimming shortened V by 5 bases and J by 1 base, and 8 bases separated the two germline ends. The CDR3 spells CASSPRLNTGELFF. CDR3 coding DNA: TGTGCCAGCAGCCCTCGACTGAACACCGGGGAGCTGTTTTTT.

The chain links TRBV4-1 to TRBJ1-1; D is uncertain. Germline-derived CDR1 and CDR2 are MGHRA and YSYEKL. Trimming shortened V by 3 bases and J by 1 base, and 12 bases separated the two germline ends. The CDR3 has 15 residues. The CDR3: CASSHDRRGNTEAFF. The CDR3 DNA reads as TGCGCCAGCAGCCATGACCGACGGGGGAACACTGAAGCTTTCTTT.

The CDR3 loop is CASSYEENYGYTF. CDR3 sequence (DNA): TGTGCCAGCAGTTACGAAGAGAACTATGGCTACACCTTC. This chain connects TRBV6-2 or TRBV6-3 to TRBJ1-2; D remains ambiguous. This CDR3 is 13 amino acids long. Germline V gene data show CDR1 as MNHEY and CDR2 as SVGEGT. The V and J ends lost 2 bases and 2 bases respectively, with 6 bases between them.

The rearrangement joins TRBV4-2 to TRBJ2-7, with 7 bases fitting TRBD1. This CDR3 contains 17 residues. Germline CDR1 is LGHNA and CDR2 is YNFKEQ. Trimming removed 2 bases from V and 3 bases from J; junction bases left unmatched: 13. The DNA for the CDR3 is TGTGCCAGCAGCCAACCGGGACAGTTGAGGCGCGGCTACGAGCAGTACTTC. This sequence encodes CASSQPGQLRRGYEQYF.

The genes are TRBV28 and TRBJ2-7, with 7 bases matching TRBD2. Trimming took 8 bases from V and 2 from J; bases not matched to a gene: 3. Per germline, CDR1 MDHEN and CDR2 SYDVKM. The CDR3 loop spans 12 amino acids. The CDR3 bases are TGTGCCAGCTCCAGCGGGACCTACGAGCAGTACTTC. As protein: CASSSGTYEQYF.

The chain has TRBV5-8 and TRBJ1-2; 8 bases match TRBD1. Trimming cost V 5 bases and J 4 bases; bases outside gene matches: 7. CDR1 is SGHTS and CDR2 is YDEGEE in the germline V gene. This CDR3 is built from 14 residues. The CDR3 reads CASSGQGWTYGYTF. CDR3 DNA: TGTGCCAGCAGTGGACAGGGCTGGACCTATGGCTACACCTTC.

V is TRBV10-3 and J is TRBJ2-5, with TRBD1 matching 8 bases. The CDR3 is made up of 16 amino acids. The germline V gene has CDR1 ENHRY and CDR2 SYGVKD. Trimming at V came to 2 bases and at J to 4 bases, leaving 9 bases not matched to a gene. Written as DNA, the CDR3 is TGTGCCATCAGTGAGCCCTCCAGGGGGCCGGGAGAGACCCAGTACTTC. It yields the protein CAISEPSRGPGETQYF.

This chain uses TRBV29-1 with TRBJ1-1; the D is unclear. Germline assignment: CDR1 SQVTM and CDR2 ANQGSEA. Trimming took off 0 bases at V and 4 bases at J, with 12 bases between the two ends. The CDR3 extends over 14 amino acids. The CDR3 loop reads CSVEEPGWVTEAFF. As DNA, the CDR3 is TGCAGCGTTGAAGAACCAGGCTGGGTCACTGAAGCTTTCTTT. The entire variable domain, with the rest obtained from reference TRBV29-1 and TRBJ1-1, is as follows: SAVISQKPSRDICQRGTSLTIQCQVDSQVTMMFWYRQQPGQSLTLIATANQGSEATYESGFVIDKFPISRPNLTFSTLTVSNMSPEDSSIYLCSVEEPGWVTEAFFGQGTRLTVV.

A few counts support this clone. V is TRBV15 and J is TRBJ2-5; 10 bases are a match to TRBD2. The CDR3 extends over 14 amino acids. Germline loops: CDR1 LNHNV, CDR2 YYDKDF (reference sequence). J was trimmed by 5 bases and V by 3 bases; bases with no gene match: 3. The CDR3 sequence is CATSRGLALETQYF. The CDR3 DNA reads TGTGCCACCAGCAGGGGACTAGCGCTGGAGACCCAGTACTTC.